The 20 T cell receptor beta chains presented below share a single source sample, sequenced in a study of T cell repertoires in cytomegalovirus infection. TCRdb re-called the reads through MiXCR, storing one row per CDR3 protein. Among fewer than 950,000 distinct CDR3 sequences listed, 30% to 35% were seen once. Their recognized antigens are unknown. The sample consisted of cultured CD8+ T cells from PBMCs, taken from culture after CMV antigen stimulation. These receptors were collected from a human donor in good health (CMV status not recorded). Some clones in this sample may be carry-over from other donors' samples.

In DNA form, the CDR3 reads TGTGCCAGCAGTTTAGGCTGGGAATACGAGCAGTACGTC. Protein sequence: CASSLGWEYEQYV. This chain uses TRBV28 with TRBJ2-7; D unresolved. Germline CDR1 is MDHEN and CDR2 is SYDVKM. There are 13 residues in the CDR3. Trimming removed 2 bases from V and 4 bases from J, with 9 bases in between.

As to this clonotype: A far larger clone is a single base away, which makes a read error likely. The chain carries TRBV7-2 and TRBJ1-5, with D unresolved. This CDR3 has 15 residues. Germline V gene data show CDR1 as SGHTA and CDR2 as FQGNSA. The CDR3 here is CVSSLTGYSNQPQHF. The CDR3 DNA reads TGTGTCAGCAGCTTAACGGGATATAGCAATCAGCCCCAGCATTTT.

This clonotype showed up just a few times. J is TRBJ1-2 and V is TRBV7-6; 10 bases fit TRBD1. The CDR3 consists of 15 residues. V gave up 0 bases and J gave up 4 bases; unmatched junction bases: 2. From germline, CDR1 is SGHVS and CDR2 FNYEAQ. The CDR3 coding sequence is TGTGCCAGCAGCTTAGCGGGGACAGGGGCCTATGGCTACACCTTC. It codes for CASSLAGTGAYGYTF.

In this sample, this clonotype turned up a few times. This chain joins TRBV5-5 and TRBJ2-2, with D perhaps given as TRBD1 or TRBD2 (6 bases each). Germline assignment: CDR1 SGHKS and CDR2 YYEKEE (reference sequence). Trimming took off 6 bases at V and 5 bases at J, with 20 bases between the two ends. There are 16 residues in the CDR3. The CDR3 nucleotides are TGTGCCAGCACCGCTGGAGGGGGGCCTTTAACCGGGGAGCTGTTTTTT. Translated: CASTAGGGPLTGELFF.

V gene TRBV5-4 combines with J gene TRBJ2-7, with D possibly being TRBD1 (6 bases). With 4 bases removed from V and 3 bases from J, the gap between germline ends came to 14 bases. The germline gives CDR1 SGHNT, CDR2 YYREEE (reference sequence). The CDR3 is made up of 14 amino acids. Written as DNA, the CDR3 is TGTGCCAGCAGCCTTGGACAGTCGGTCTACGAGCAGTACTTC. Protein product: CASSLGQSVYEQYF.

This chain connects TRBV27 to TRBJ1-5; D may be TRBD1 (5 bases). Trimming pared 3 bases from V and 6 bases from J, leaving 12 bases between. Germline lookup yields CDR1 MNHEY and CDR2 SMNVEV (reference sequence). This CDR3 has 14 residues. Here the CDR3 reads CASSFSGSVQPQHF. The CDR3 DNA reads as TGTGCCAGCAGTTTTTCAGGGTCGGTTCAGCCCCAGCATTTT.

The chain joins TRBV27 to TRBJ1-6; no clear D. V lost 4 bases and J lost 1, with 8 bases in between. Germline-derived CDR1 and CDR2 are MNHEY and SMNVEV (reference sequence). The CDR3 contains 15 residues. In nucleotides, the CDR3 is TGTGCCAGCAGTTCCCCGACATCCTATAATTCACCCCTCCACTTT. It translates to CASSSPTSYNSPLHF.

The chain recombines TRBV6-5 with TRBJ2-3; D not certain. The CDR3 runs to 11 residues. Germline CDR1 MNHEY, CDR2 SVGAGI. V shed 10 bases and J shed 0 bases, with 5 bases lying between them. The CDR3 region has the DNA TGTGCCACTACGAGCACAGATACGCAGTATTTT. It yields the protein CATTSTDTQYF.

CDR3 sequence reads: CASSSIARGGSTDTQYF. In DNA form, the CDR3 reads TGTGCCAGCAGCTCAATAGCGCGGGGGGGATCAACAGATACGCAGTATTTT. The chain employs TRBV7-2 and TRBJ2-3; TRBD2 aligns across 9 bases. The CDR3 has 17 residues. J gave up 3 bases and V 4 bases, and 11 bases lay outside the gene matches. Germline assignment: CDR1 SGHTA and CDR2 FQGNSA.

This clonotype was seen only a few times. This chain connects TRBV27 to TRBJ2-7, with 8 bases aligning to TRBD1. The CDR3 has 15 residues. V gave up 3 bases and J gave up 3 bases; unmatched junction bases: 7. CDR1 is MNHEY, CDR2 SMNVEV, per germline (reference sequence). CDR3 in DNA: TGTGCCAGCAGTTTCCGGGACAGGCGACTCTACGAGCAGTACTTC. It encodes CASSFRDRRLYEQYF.

The CDR3 bases are TGTGCCAGCAGCATGGACATACAAAGCAATCAGCCCCAGCATTTT. The encoded protein is CASSMDIQSNQPQHF. The chain joins TRBV7-3 to TRBJ1-5; perhaps TRBD1 as D (5 bases). V was cut by 5 bases and J by 1 base, with 12 bases left in between. Looked up from germline, CDR1 is SGHTA and CDR2 is FQGTGA. This CDR3 is built from 15 residues.

A word on this clonotype: Compared with germline, one end of the junction differs, possibly owing to a read error. This rearrangement joins TRBV27 to TRBJ1-2; possibly TRBD1 for D (6 bases). The germline V gene has CDR1 MNHEY and CDR2 SMNVEV (reference sequence). The CDR3 has 14 amino acids. The DNA of the CDR3 is TGTGCCAGCAGTTCCAACACAGGGAACTATGACTACACCTTC. Protein product: CASSSNTGNYDYTF.

This chain uses TRBV12-3 or TRBV12-4 with TRBJ1-2; D possibly corresponds to TRBD1 (6 bases). The CDR3 spans 14 residues. The ends were cut back, 5 bases at V and 4 bases at J, with 14 bases in the middle. The CDR3 sequence is CASSDRKSFYGYTF. The CDR3 nucleotides are TGTGCCAGCAGTGACAGGAAATCTTTCTATGGCTACACCTTC.

This clonotype appeared a few times. The V call is TRBV4-1, the J call TRBJ1-4; D unresolved. The V gene lost 0 bases and the J gene lost 4 bases, with 15 bases spanning the gap. The CDR3 covers 17 residues. CDR1 and CDR2 from the germline V gene are MGHRA and YSYEKL. This CDR3 is CASSQDKAPSYNEKLFF. CDR3 sequence (DNA): TGCGCCAGCAGCCAAGATAAAGCCCCCAGCTATAATGAAAAACTGTTTTTT.

This clonotype has just a few counts. V and J are TRBV4-2 and TRBJ1-2, with 7 positions matching TRBD1. Germline V gene data show CDR1 as LGHNA and CDR2 as YNFKEQ. The CDR3 is made up of 16 amino acids. Trimming cost V 2 bases and J 4 bases; bases outside gene matches: 10. The CDR3 is CASSQIDRALGYGYTF. In DNA, the CDR3 is TGTGCCAGCAGCCAAATTGACAGGGCGCTCGGCTATGGCTACACCTTC.

This rearrangement joins TRBV7-9 to TRBJ2-1; D is ambiguous. The CDR3 has 11 residues. Deletions cut 4 bases from V and 9 bases from J, with 7 bases between. Germline assignment: CDR1 SEHNR and CDR2 FQNEAQ (reference sequence). The CDR3 sequence: CASSSSSEQFF. The CDR3 bases are TGTGCCAGCAGCTCATCATCTGAGCAGTTCTTC.

The sample holds many counts of this clonotype. This chain joins TRBV7-2 and TRBJ2-7, with D perhaps given as TRBD1 or TRBD2 (5 bases each). V was cut by 0 bases and J by 4 bases, with 16 bases left in between. CDR1 is SGHTA and CDR2 is FQGNSA in the germline V gene. The CDR3 extends over 16 amino acids. For the CDR3, the DNA is TGTGCCAGCAGCTTAGCGAGGGACCCCCCAGGGTACGAGCAGTACTTC. It codes for CASSLARDPPGYEQYF.

This clonotype came up a few times. The V call is TRBV4-1, the J call TRBJ2-2, with 9 nucleotides matching TRBD1. CDR1 is MGHRA and CDR2 is YSYEKL in the germline V gene. The CDR3 runs to 15 residues. The DNA for the CDR3 is TGCGCGGTCCTTAGGGGACAGGGACACACCGGGGAGCTGTTTTTT. Translating gives CAVLRGQGHTGELFF.

Many counts were recorded for this clonotype. The gene calls are TRBV7-9 and TRBJ1-2; 8 bases are shared with TRBD1. The V and J ends lost 5 bases and 6 bases, in that order; junction bases with no gene match: 8. The CDR3 runs to 14 residues. CDR1 is SEHNR and CDR2 is FQNEAQ in the germline V gene (reference sequence). In DNA form, the CDR3 reads TGTGCCAGCAGCCGGGACAGGCCGGTGGATGGCTACACCTTC. This gives the protein CASSRDRPVDGYTF.

This clonotype was observed a few times. The rearrangement joins TRBV15 to TRBJ2-7; D is perhaps TRBD1 or TRBD2 (6 bases each). The V gene's germline CDR1 is LNHNV and CDR2 YYDKDF (reference sequence). This CDR3 has 14 residues. V dropped 3 bases and J dropped 3 bases, with 12 bases sitting between them. The CDR3 DNA reads as TGTGCCACCAGCAGGCGGGACAACCTCTACGAGCAGTACTTC. It yields the protein CATSRRDNLYEQYF.